This TCR beta chain was recovered during a study of T cell responses to AZD1222 COVID-19 vaccine. Clones were read by immunoSEQ multiplex PCR, and TCRdb kept only the in-frame ones, dropping some. In the table there are 99,000 or so clones, 88% of which are singletons. The junction had 10 bases not matched to a gene; V was cut back by 6 bases and J by 9 bases. CDR3 length: 14 residues. The V gene's germline CDR1 is SGHTA and CDR2 FQGNSA. This chain connects TRBV7-2 to TRBJ2-4; 8 positions agree with TRBD2. The clonotype originates from an adult in good health. The material was peripheral blood, obtained on day 0 of AZD1222 vaccination. CDR3: CASSPNREGTIQYF. The CDR3 DNA reads TGTGCCAGCAGTCCCAATCGGGAGGGGACCATTCAGTACTTC.